The entry that follows covers one T cell receptor beta chain sequence. This entry comes from a study of blood T cell repertoires in COVID-19. Turning to the study itself: Acute and convalescent COVID-19 specimens originated in the United States, Italy and Spain. Sample material is recorded as cDNA or gDNA derived from T cells, B-cell-depleted T cells, or PBMCs.

In the authors' workflow: Quantification of nucleated cells was approximated via reference gene primer amplification. Libraries were prepared by immunoSEQ multiplex PCR; TCRdb keeps only in-frame clonotypes and omits some of them. V and J calls plus clone size are reproduced from that table; the DNA served to infer D and trimming. The sample holds about 190,000 clones, almost 90% seen once. The germline CDR1 and CDR2 sequences are WSHSY and SAAADI. V lost 0 bases to trimming and J lost 2 bases, with 8 bases between them. CDR3 size: 15 residues. The TCR comes from a man in his forties or fifties with acute or convalescent COVID-19. The sample taken for sequencing was peripheral blood. The rearrangement uses TRBV10-2 and TRBJ2-1; D not resolved. CDR3 region: CASSESAPPYNEQFF. CDR3 DNA: TGCGCCAGCAGTGAGTCGGCACCCCCCTACAATGAGCAGTTCTTC.